The clone carrying this T cell receptor (beta chain) was observed a handful of times. TCRdb used MiXCR to reprocess the 5' RACE reads, holding one entry per CDR3 protein. This table has a few hundred thousand distinct CDR3 sequences, roughly 21% appearing once. The entry originates in a study of T-cell memory formation after mild COVID-19. CDR3 length: 15 residues. The V and J ends lost 4 bases and 7 bases respectively, with 16 bases between them. Germline V gene sequence: CDR1 KGHSH, CDR2 LQKENI. The chain couples TRBV18 to TRBJ1-4; D is uncertain. Sequenced sample: PBMCs or a T cell subset sorted from them (not recorded which). This clonotype was obtained from an adult woman who had mild COVID-19 (a few samples of this study predate the infection). Cell type and time point are not known. CDR3 sequence reads: CASSQDWKFGEKLFF. CDR3 in DNA: TGTGCCAGCTCACAGGACTGGAAATTCGGTGAAAAACTGTTTTTT. The full variable domain, its missing parts supplied by reference TRBV18 and TRBJ1-4, is NAGVMQNPRHLVRRRGQEARLRCSPMKGHSHVYWYRQLPEEGLKFMVYLQKENIIDESGMPKERFSAEFPKEGPSILRIQQVVRGDSAAYFCASSQDWKFGEKLFFGSGTQLSVL.